These 20 T cell receptor beta chains originate from one sample sequenced in a study of regulatory T cells in long-lasting Graves disease. TCR beta libraries were built with iRepertoire HTBI primers and Arm-PCR of CDR3 regions. TCRdb reprocessed the multiplex PCR reads via MiXCR and lists one record per CDR3 protein. The data hold a few hundred thousand distinct CDR3 sequences, with 11% to 15% observed a single time. Time point indicated: newly diagnosed GD, antithyroid drugs for less than 3 months. Making the TCR library involved RNA that had been extracted from PBMCs. A further study also used this sample, focusing on T cells in Graves' hyperthyroidism and ophthalmopathy.

The specimen was peripheral blood mononuclear cells (PBMCs), collected at new diagnosis, from a patient treated with antithyroid drugs. These TCRs come from a woman in her fifties or sixties with Graves disease.

The table lists this clonotype with many counts. This rearrangement joins TRBV7-8 to TRBJ2-7, with a possible D match to TRBD2 (6 bases). With 5 bases removed from V and 3 bases from J, the gap between germline ends came to 11 bases. Germline CDR1 and CDR2: SGHVS and FQNEAQ. The CDR3 runs 13 residues. CDR3 amino acids: CASSTSRDYEQYF. Written as DNA, the CDR3 is TGTGCCAGCAGCACTTCGCGGGACTACGAGCAGTACTTC.

This sequence joins TRBV5-1 and TRBJ1-4, with D possibly matching TRBD1 (6 bases). Trimming left V 4 bases short and J 4 bases short, with 14 bases between. This CDR3 has 15 amino acids. Germline-derived CDR1 and CDR2 are SGHRS and YFSETQ. CDR3 nucleotides: TGCGCCAGCAGCATACAGGGAGGGAATAATGAAAAACTGTTTTTT. It yields the protein CASSIQGGNNEKLFF.

V usage is TRBV24-1 and J usage is TRBJ2-3; TRBD2 matches at 8 bases. The CDR3 loop spans 14 amino acids. The germline V gene has CDR1 KGHDR and CDR2 SFDVKD. Trimming removed 6 bases from V and 6 bases from J; junction bases left unmatched: 7. Here the CDR3 reads CATSSRAGGDTQYF. As DNA, the CDR3 is TGTGCCACCAGTAGTCGGGCGGGGGGCGATACGCAGTATTTT.

V is TRBV28 and J is TRBJ1-5; TRBD1 agrees at 8 bases. The germline V gene encodes CDR1 MDHEN and CDR2 SYDVKM. This CDR3 region has 14 residues. Unmatched junction bases numbered 4, after V lost 6 bases and J lost 3 bases. In DNA, the CDR3 is TGTGCCAGCAGCAGACAGGGGAACAATCAGCCCCAGCATTTT. Translating it yields CASSRQGNNQPQHF.

This clonotype showed up just a few times. The rearrangement links TRBV20-1 to TRBJ1-2, with D unclear. This CDR3 is 14 amino acids long. Germline loops: CDR1 DFQATT, CDR2 SNEGSKA (reference sequence). Trimming cost V 6 bases and J 2 bases, with 16 bases left between them. The chain's CDR3 is CSARFEGKNYGYTF. The DNA for the CDR3 is TGCAGTGCCAGATTCGAGGGAAAGAACTATGGCTACACCTTC.

This clonotype has a handful of counts. The V and J genes are TRBV6-4 and TRBJ1-6; D is ambiguous. The CDR3 runs 14 residues. Trimming shortened V by 0 bases and J by 10 bases, and 10 bases separated the two germline ends. CDR1 is MRHNA and CDR2 is SNTAGT in the germline V gene. The chain's CDR3 is CASSDSVWESPLHF. The CDR3 DNA follows: TGTGCCAGCAGTGACTCGGTCTGGGAATCACCCCTCCACTTT.

This clonotype occurred a few times. The J gene is TRBJ2-7, the V gene TRBV29-1; 12 bases match TRBD2. The CDR3 runs to 14 residues. After removal of 5 bases from V and 2 bases from J, the junction contained 4 bases not matched to a gene. Germline CDR1 reads SQVTM; CDR2 reads ANQGSEA. The CDR3 sequence is CSVSGLAGPYEQYF. The CDR3 DNA is TGCAGCGTTTCCGGACTAGCGGGACCCTACGAGCAGTACTTC.

This clonotype was observed at least ten times. The chain recombines TRBV28 with TRBJ2-1; 8 bases are a match to TRBD2. The junction had 19 bases not matched to a gene; V was cut back by 5 bases and J by 7 bases. Germline V CDR1 and CDR2: MDHEN, SYDVKM. The CDR3 totals 18 residues. The CDR3, as DNA: TGTGCCAGCAGTCCCTATTACGGGTCCCGGGAGGGCCGTAATGAGCAGTTCTTC. It encodes CASSPYYGSREGRNEQFF.

On this clonotype: A much larger clone sits a single nucleotide away, making a read error possible. The CDR3 carries no conserved terminal phenylalanine or tryptophan, so it likely arises from a read error. This chain uses TRBV4-2 with TRBJ1-1, with a possible D match to TRBD1 (6 bases). Trimming took 8 bases from V and 1 from J, leaving 14 bases between them. The CDR3 totals 14 residues. Germline CDR1 and CDR2: LGHNA and YNFKEQ. This CDR3 is CASLRDTQNTEAFL. For the CDR3, the DNA is TGTGCCAGCCTCCGGGACACCCAGAACACTGAAGCTTTCCTT.

Note on this clonotype: A read error may be the cause here, since a much bigger clone is one base away. This chain connects TRBV12-3 or TRBV12-4 to TRBJ2-2, with D possibly TRBD2 on 6 matching bases. The CDR3 sequence is 14 residues long. The V and J ends lost 5 bases and 2 bases respectively, with 9 bases between them. The CDR3 spells CASSMGLNTGELFF. The CDR3 DNA reads TGTGCCAGCAGTATGGGACTTAACACCGGGGAGCTGTTTTTT.

This clonotype was picked up many times. The chain links TRBV7-2 to TRBJ1-6; D gene uncertain. The CDR3 spans 15 residues. V gave up 5 bases and J gave up 8 bases, with 16 bases separating them. Per the germline V gene, CDR1 is SGHTA and CDR2 is FQGNSA. The CDR3 loop reads CASSELSGADSPLHF. Written as DNA, the CDR3 is TGTGCCAGCAGCGAACTTTCGGGAGCAGATTCACCCCTCCACTTT.

The genes are TRBV20-1 and TRBJ1-5; the D gene is possibly TRBD1 (5 bases). The CDR3 spans 14 residues. Germline V gene data show CDR1 as DFQATT and CDR2 as SNEGSKA (reference sequence). V was cut by 4 bases and J by 0 bases, with 10 bases left in between. CDR3 residues: CSAIRGYSNQPQHF. CDR3 bases: TGCAGTGCTATAAGGGGTTATAGCAATCAGCCCCAGCATTTT.

The chain is built from TRBV9 and TRBJ1-1; D is unresolved. Germline V gene data show CDR1 as SGDLS and CDR2 as YYNGEE. The V gene lost 0 bases and the J gene lost 1 base, with 7 bases spanning the gap. The CDR3 spans 14 residues. The CDR3 region is CASSVGVGNTEAFF. The CDR3 DNA is TGTGCCAGCAGCGTAGGGGTCGGGAACACTGAAGCTTTCTTT.

The J gene is TRBJ2-7, the V gene TRBV28; 11 bases are shared with TRBD2. Germline CDR1 MDHEN, CDR2 SYDVKM. V lost 6 bases and J lost 2; bases outside the gene matches: 6. There are 15 residues in the CDR3. The CDR3 loop reads CASRPGTSGTYEQYF. CDR3 sequence (DNA): TGTGCCAGCAGGCCCGGGACTAGCGGTACCTACGAGCAGTACTTC.

This clonotype was seen more than once but under ten times. The chain carries TRBV28 and TRBJ1-5; D not certain. The CDR3 sequence is 12 residues long. V was clipped by 4 bases and J by 9 bases, with 10 bases between them. Germline assignment: CDR1 MDHEN and CDR2 SYDVKM. In nucleotides, the CDR3 is TGTGCCAGCAGTTCCCTCGAGTGGCCCCAGCATTTT. Its translation: CASSSLEWPQHF.

V gene TRBV29-1 combines with J gene TRBJ2-1; 9 bases line up with TRBD2. V gave up 2 bases and J gave up 4 bases; unmatched junction bases: 9. This CDR3 spans 16 amino acids. From germline, CDR1 is SQVTM and CDR2 ANQGSEA. The CDR3 DNA is TGCAGCGTTGAATCTAGCGGGACCCTTGATTACAATGAGCAGTTCTTC. Amino acid sequence: CSVESSGTLDYNEQFF.

This clonotype has only one observation. The chain employs TRBV27 and TRBJ2-7; TRBD1 matches at 9 bases. The germline gives CDR1 MNHEY, CDR2 SMNVEV (reference sequence). The V and J ends lost 5 bases and 6 bases, in that order; junction bases with no gene match: 14. The CDR3 consists of 16 residues. The CDR3 sequence is CASSPAPGQGAIEQYF. DNA for the CDR3: TGTGCCAGCAGTCCCGCCCCGGGACAGGGAGCCATCGAGCAGTACTTC.

As regards this clonotype: The junction differs from germline at one of its ends, possibly a read error. The chain uses TRBV5-6 and TRBJ1-5; TRBD1 matches 8 bases. The CDR3 is made up of 14 amino acids. Per the germline V gene, CDR1 is SGHDT and CDR2 is YYEEEE. CDR3 in amino acids: CASSPQGANRPQHF. The CDR3 bases are TGTGCCAGCAGCCCTCAGGGGGCCAATCGGCCCCAGCATTTT. Combining the CDR3 with reference TRBV5-6 and TRBJ1-5 gives the whole variable domain DAGVTQSPTHLIKTRGQQVTLRCSPKSGHDTVSWYQQALGQGPQFIFQYYEEEERQRGNFPDRFSGHQFPNYSSELNVNALLLGDSALYLCASSPQGANRPQHFGDGTRLSIL.

This clonotype was found many times. The V gene is TRBV25-1, the J gene TRBJ2-1; D may be TRBD2 (7 bases). The CDR3 loop spans 15 amino acids. The germline CDR1 and CDR2 sequences are MGHDK and SYGVNS. The V and J ends lost 6 bases and 0 bases respectively, with 12 bases between them. The CDR3 nucleotides are TGTGCCAGCAGCTGGGGGGGCAGCTCCTACAATGAGCAGTTCTTC. Encoded protein: CASSWGGSSYNEQFF. The whole variable domain, filled in from reference TRBV25-1 and TRBJ2-1, reads EADIYQTPRYLVIGTGKKITLECSQTMGHDKMYWYQQDPGMELHLIHYSYGVNSTEKGDLSSESTVSRIRTEHFPLTLESARPSHTSQYLCASSWGGSSYNEQFFGPGTRLTVL.

This clonotype was detected only once. This may arise from a read error, as a much more abundant clone is one base away. J is TRBJ2-1 and V is TRBV6-8, with TRBD2 as a possible D gene (6 bases). The length of the CDR3 is 14 residues. Germline CDR1 and CDR2: MNHGY and SAAAGT. CDR3: CVSSETRTYNEQFF. The CDR3 DNA reads as TGTGTCAGCAGCGAGACTAGGACCTACAATGAGCAGTTCTTC.